This TCR beta chain was observed in a study of T cell responses to AZD1222 COVID-19 vaccine. There are 12 residues in the CDR3. The germline V gene encodes CDR1 SGHNT and CDR2 YYREEE (reference sequence). The germline V and J ends were trimmed by 5 bases and 3 bases, with 9 bases remaining between them. Sequencing was performed with immunoSEQ multiplex PCR; in TCRdb, only in-frame clones are kept and a portion is missing. The sample lists some 39,000 clones, less than 95% occurring once. The sequence was obtained from an adult who received the AZD1222 COVID-19 vaccine. The sample here was peripheral blood, taken 28 days after the second AZD1222 dose. J is TRBJ2-7 and V is TRBV5-4; a possible D gene is TRBD2 (6 bases). This chain's CDR3 is CASSTGGYEQYF. The CDR3 coding sequence is TGTGCCAGCAGTACCGGGGGCTACGAGCAGTACTTC.